Presented here are 15 T cell receptor beta chains from one specimen sequenced in a study of shared clonotypes between healthy human individuals (TCRdb year 2020). CD8 naive samples were obtained by positive selection for CCR7 among CD45RO-negative cells, yielding a CD45RA+CCR7+ population from which TemRA cells were excluded. Library preparation used the immunoSEQ multiplex PCR assay. TCRdb mirrors the immuneACCESS table, restricted to in-frame sequences. Some clones are absent from its copies; in checked studies, under half trace to an unresolved V gene, and the reason for the others is unknown. Across this sample there are fewer than 1 million clones, with 96% seen only once. The leading ten clones occupy over 0.2% of the sample. The sample consisted of naive CD8+ T cells sorted from blood. This specimen's cell subset or site label, interpreted: CD45RA+CCR7+. The receptor set was obtained from a young man in good health.

V gene TRBV9 combines with J gene TRBJ1-1; 8 nucleotides agree with TRBD1. With 3 bases clipped from V and 0 bases from J, the junction kept 7 bases outside the gene matches. The length of the CDR3 is 16 residues. The V gene's germline CDR1 is SGDLS and CDR2 YYNGEE. The CDR3 here is CASSEAGGLMNTEAFF. CDR3 sequence (DNA): TGTGCCAGCAGCGAAGCAGGGGGCTTGATGAACACTGAAGCTTTCTTT.

The CDR3 DNA is TGTGCCAGCAGTTTATTTGCGAGGGGATCTGAGACCACCATATATTTT. Encoded protein: CASSLFARGSETTIYF. This chain connects TRBV28 to TRBJ1-3; D might be TRBD1 (5 bases). CDR3 length: 16 amino acids. Germline CDR1 MDHEN, CDR2 SYDVKM. The V end was cut by 1 base, the J end by 9 bases, with 19 bases between.

The CDR3 DNA reads TGTGCCAGCAGCGGCGTAGGGTACGGGGAGCTGTTTTTT. It translates to CASSGVGYGELFF. The gene calls are TRBV11-2 and TRBJ2-2; no reliable D call. The CDR3 has 13 residues. Looked up from germline, CDR1 is SGHAT and CDR2 is FQNNGV. Trimming left V 5 bases short and J 7 bases short, with 11 bases between.

The CDR3 loop reads CASSPGLAAQETQYF. CDR3 sequence (DNA): TGTGCCAGCAGTCCCGGACTAGCGGCCCAAGAGACCCAGTACTTC. The rearrangement uses TRBV13 and TRBJ2-5; the match to TRBD2 covers 10 bases. The CDR3 is made up of 15 amino acids. From germline, CDR1 is PRHDT and CDR2 FYEKMQ (reference sequence). V lost 6 bases, J lost 1 base, and 5 bases stayed unmatched. The whole variable domain, filled in from reference TRBV13 and TRBJ2-5, reads AAGVIQSPRHLIKEKRETATLKCYPIPRHDTVYWYQQGPGQDPQFLISFYEKMQSDKGSIPDRFSAQQFSDYHSELNMSSLELGDSALYFCASSPGLAAQETQYFGPGTRLLVL.

The chain has TRBV19 and TRBJ1-5; D is unresolved. The CDR3 length is 12 residues. Trimming shortened V by 5 bases and J by 7 bases, and 9 bases separated the two germline ends. The V gene's germline CDR1 is LNHDA and CDR2 SQIVND (reference sequence). This CDR3 reads CASSSQIQPQHF. The CDR3, as DNA: TGTGCCAGTAGTTCCCAGATCCAGCCCCAGCATTTT.

With regard to this clone: This sample also contains other DNA sequences that code for the same CDR3. This chain uses TRBV7-6 with TRBJ2-1, with D unclear. V lost 1 base to trimming and J lost 7 bases, with 5 bases between them. CDR1 and CDR2 from the germline V gene are SGHVS and FNYEAQ. CDR3 length: 12 residues. CDR3 sequence: CASSLEDNEQFF. The DNA of the CDR3 is TGTGCCAGCAGCTTAGAAGATAATGAGCAGTTCTTC.

The rearrangement links TRBV11-2 to TRBJ2-7; 8 bases map to TRBD2. The CDR3 runs 17 residues. Unmatched junction bases numbered 12, after V lost 2 bases and J lost 3 bases. Germline V CDR1 and CDR2: SGHAT, FQNNGV. The CDR3 protein is CASSLSRPAGVFYEQYF. CDR3 DNA sequence: TGTGCCAGCAGCTTATCCCGGCCAGCGGGAGTGTTCTACGAGCAGTACTTC.

The chain joins TRBV29-1 to TRBJ2-1, with 9 positions matching TRBD2. This CDR3 comprises 16 residues. The germline V gene has CDR1 SQVTM and CDR2 ANQGSEA. Trimming cost V 4 bases and J 1 base; bases outside gene matches: 8. The CDR3 region is CSVGGQLAGSYNEQFF. DNA for the CDR3: TGCAGCGTTGGGGGACAACTAGCGGGTTCCTACAATGAGCAGTTCTTC.

This chain connects TRBV5-1 to TRBJ2-7; TRBD1 matches 7 bases. V lost 4 bases to trimming and J lost 2 bases; unmatched junction nucleotides: 12. The CDR3 is 16 amino acids. Germline loops: CDR1 SGHRS, CDR2 YFSETQ. CDR3 in amino acids: CASSPAVGTETYEQYF. The CDR3 bases are TGCGCCAGCAGCCCGGCGGTCGGGACAGAGACCTACGAGCAGTACTTC.

The chain has TRBV7-9 and TRBJ2-5, with D perhaps TRBD2 (6 bases). From germline, CDR1 is SEHNR and CDR2 FQNEAQ (reference sequence). V was trimmed by 6 bases and J by 5 bases, leaving 19 bases between them. The CDR3 has 15 residues. CDR3 DNA sequence: TGTGCCAGCAGTCCCGGAGGGCAGGGATTTGAGACCCAGTACTTC. This translates into CASSPGGQGFETQYF.

V is TRBV29-1 and J is TRBJ2-1; maybe TRBD1 (5 bases). Germline CDR1 and CDR2: SQVTM and ANQGSEA. Trimming took 4 bases from V and 10 from J, leaving 11 bases between them. The CDR3 totals 11 residues. The CDR3 is CSVGGDGEQFF. The CDR3 nucleotides read TGCAGCGTTGGGGGCGACGGGGAGCAGTTCTTC.

This chain joins TRBV4-3 and TRBJ1-5; maybe TRBD1 (5 bases). Trimming removed 0 bases from V and 1 base from J, with 16 bases in between. The CDR3 loop spans 18 amino acids. Germline-derived CDR1 and CDR2 are LGHNA and YSLEER. CDR3 sequence (DNA): TGCGCCAGCAGCCAAGATTTTCTTGGGGGGGACAGCAATCAGCCCCAGCATTTT. Translating gives CASSQDFLGGDSNQPQHF.

The V and J genes are TRBV6-5 and TRBJ1-1; the match to TRBD1 covers 9 bases. The CDR3 is made up of 14 amino acids. V was pared by 5 bases and J by 7 bases, with 8 bases of the junction left unmatched. Germline CDR1 is MNHEY and CDR2 is SVGAGI. The CDR3 DNA reads TGTGCCAGCAGTCCCCGGGACAGGGCCGGTGAAGCTTTCTTT. Translated, it gives CASSPRDRAGEAFF.

This clone came up once. In DNA, the CDR3 is TGTGCCAGCAGTTTATTTAACGGGGCAGGTGAAAAACTGTTTTTT. As protein: CASSLFNGAGEKLFF. The V and J genes are TRBV27 and TRBJ1-4, with a weak D call TRBD1 (5 bases). Germline lookup yields CDR1 MNHEY and CDR2 SMNVEV (reference sequence). Between the trimmed V and J ends, which lost 1 base and 7 bases, there was a span of 13 bases. CDR3 length: 15 residues. Looking up the rest from reference TRBV27 and TRBJ1-4 gives the full variable domain: EAQVTQNPRYLITVTGKKLTVTCSQNMNHEYMSWYRQDPGLGLRQIYYSMNVEVTDKGDVPEGYKVSRKEKRNFPLILESPSPNQTSLYFCASSLFNGAGEKLFFGSGTQLSVL.

The rearrangement uses TRBV27 and TRBJ1-2; 9 nucleotides agree with TRBD1. The V gene's germline CDR1 is MNHEY and CDR2 SMNVEV (reference sequence). This CDR3 comprises 16 residues. Germline trimming cut 4 bases from V and 6 bases from J; bases unmatched to any gene: 12. CDR3 amino acids: CASSSDRGYEPHGYTF. The CDR3, as DNA: TGTGCCAGCAGTTCGGACAGGGGATATGAGCCACATGGCTACACCTTC.